Listed below are T cell receptor beta chains from one sample, sequenced in a study of radiotherapy plus CTLA-4 blockade in lung cancer. The data were produced by immunoSEQ multiplex PCR, yet TCRdb's version contains in-frame clones alone and is incomplete. The sample records approximately 73,000 clones, about nine tenths being singletons. Source: peripheral blood, taken from a patient treated with radiotherapy plus ipilimumab. The receptors shown here come from a human donor with non-small cell lung cancer that progressed on radiotherapy plus ipilimumab. Each CDR3 is given with its conserved first and last residue. A D gene is named only where the DNA matches it firmly. The listing skips clone size in some rows; elsewhere it reads once, few, many or a size class.

CASSLVSGRGEQYF | TGTGCCAGCAGCTTGGTTTCCGGGAGGGGCGAGCAGTACTTC | TRBJ2-7 | TRBV5-6 | . | TRBD2
CASSTTGGFSGANVLTF | TGTGCCAGCAGCACGACAGGGGGCTTCTCTGGGGCCAACGTCCTGACTTTC | TRBJ2-6 | TRBV5-6 | . | TRBD1
CASSSSGSRYEQYF | TGTGCCAGCAGTTCCAGCGGGAGTCGCTACGAGCAGTACTTC | TRBJ2-7 | TRBV6-5 | once | TRBD2
CASSLGLAGISSYNEQFF | TGCGCCAGCAGCTTAGGTCTAGCGGGGATAAGCTCCTACAATGAGCAGTTCTTC | TRBJ2-1 | TRBV5-1 | . | TRBD2
CASSPPLWTSGTGLYQETQYF | TGTGCCAGCTCACCACCGTTGTGGACTAGCGGGACCGGGTTGTACCAAGAGACCCAGTACTTC | TRBJ2-5 | TRBV18 | . | TRBD2
CASSSRDRAYEQYF | TGTGCCAGTAGTAGCCGGGACAGGGCCTACGAGCAGTACTTC | TRBJ2-7 | TRBV19 | . | TRBD1
CASSGQETQYF | TGTGCCAGCAGTGGTCAAGAGACCCAGTACTTC | TRBJ2-5 | TRBV28 | . | .
CASSLGTGLSTDTQYF | TGTGCCAGCAGCCTAGGGACAGGATTAAGCACAGATACGCAGTATTTT | TRBJ2-3 | TRBV5-6 | . | TRBD1
CASSPGLVGSYNEQFF | TGTGCCAGCAGCCCCGGACTAGTGGGGTCCTACAATGAGCAGTTCTTC | TRBJ2-1 | TRBV7-3 | . | TRBD2
CASKGRVNTEAFF | TGTGCCAGCAAGGGAAGAGTGAACACTGAAGCTTTCTTT | TRBJ1-1 | TRBV5-5 | . | .
CASSQDSDSGSTIYF | TGTGCCAGCAGCCAAGATAGCGACTCTGGAAGCACCATATATTTT | TRBJ1-3 | TRBV4-2 | . | .
CASSPSGGGNQPQHF | TGTGCCAGTAGTCCGTCGGGGGGTGGCAATCAGCCCCAGCATTTT | TRBJ1-5 | TRBV19 | . | .
CASSPTSGTTYYEQYF | TGTGCCAGCAGCCCAACGTCCGGGACTACTTATTACGAGCAGTACTTC | TRBJ2-7 | TRBV7-8 | . | TRBD2
CASSLWVTGGTGLRETQYF | TGTGCCAGCAGTTTATGGGTAACTGGCGGGACAGGGCTTCGAGAGACCCAGTACTTC | TRBJ2-5 | TRBV28 | . | TRBD1
CASNLLSSGELFF | TGTGCCAGCAACCTATTAAGCTCCGGGGAGCTGTTTTTT | TRBJ2-2 | TRBV7-9 | . | .
CAWSLWGNQPQHF | TGTGCCTGGAGTCTCTGGGGCAATCAGCCCCAGCATTTT | TRBJ1-5 | TRBV30 | . | .
CASSKYNEQFF | TGTGCCAGCAGCAAATACAATGAGCAGTTCTTC | TRBJ2-1 | TRBV13 | once | .
CATSLLGAGELFF | TGCGCCACCTCCCTACTAGGGGCCGGGGAGCTGTTTTTT | TRBJ2-2 | TRBV5-1 | . | .
CASSQTQGNGQFF | TGCGCCAGCAGCCAAACCCAGGGGAACGGGCAGTTCTTC | TRBJ2-1 | TRBV4-1 | . | .
CASSVSGERGYTF | TGTGCCAGCAGCGTTTCAGGGGAGAGGGGCTACACCTTC | TRBJ1-2 | TRBV9 | . | .
CASSFGTSGTYEQYF | TGTGCCAGCAGCTTCGGGACTAGCGGAACCTACGAGCAGTACTTC | TRBJ2-7 | TRBV5-4 | few | TRBD2
CASSRSGAGSTDTQYF | TGCGCCAGCAGCCGTAGCGGAGCGGGATCCACAGATACGCAGTATTTT | TRBJ2-3 | TRBV5-1 | . | TRBD2
CASSFRGALASYEQYF | TGTGCCAGCAGCTTCCGGGGCGCACTCGCTTCCTACGAGCAGTACTTC | TRBJ2-7 | TRBV5-4 | . | .